The 22 T cell receptor beta chains presented below share a single source sample, sequenced in a study of human T cells and chemical hapten exposure. Time point specified: healthy volunteer bleed at 2 weeks. Unfractionated whole blood was the source from which total RNA was extracted. TCRdb passed the RACE reads through MiXCR, listing each CDR3 protein once. The sample lists approximately 45,000 distinct CDR3 sequences, about 4.5% occurring once. The specimen sequenced was whole blood. Source of these receptors: a female donor in good health. Some clones in this sample may be carry-over from other donors' samples.

The chain couples TRBV18 to TRBJ1-4; the D gene is possibly TRBD1 (5 bases). In germline, CDR1 is KGHSH, CDR2 LQKENI. The CDR3 is made up of 17 amino acids. The V end was cut by 3 bases, the J end by 1 base, with 15 bases between. Here the CDR3 reads CASSPLDLGETNEKLFF. The CDR3 bases are TGTGCCAGCTCACCCTTGGACTTAGGGGAAACTAATGAAAAACTGTTTTTT. The variable domain in full, with the rest retrieved from reference TRBV18 and TRBJ1-4, is NAGVMQNPRHLVRRRGQEARLRCSPMKGHSHVYWYRQLPEEGLKFMVYLQKENIIDESGMPKERFSAEFPKEGPSILRIQQVVRGDSAAYFCASSPLDLGETNEKLFFGSGTQLSVL.

Many counts were recorded for this clonotype. The chain has TRBV7-2 and TRBJ2-5; D ambiguous. This CDR3 has 14 residues. Per the germline V gene, CDR1 is SGHTA and CDR2 is FQGNSA. Trimming took 3 bases from V and 2 from J, leaving 10 bases between them. The CDR3 nucleotides are TGTGCCAGCAGCTTTTACGGGCCACAAGAGACCCAGTACTTC. This encodes CASSFYGPQETQYF.

This clonotype showed up many times. The chain links TRBV5-1 to TRBJ1-2, with D unclear. The CDR3 runs 14 residues. Trimming pared 1 base from V and 4 bases from J, leaving 11 bases between. CDR1 and CDR2 from the germline V gene are SGHRS and YFSETQ. CDR3 sequence (DNA): TGCGCCAGCAGCTTGATGTCTGGGCTCTATGGCTACACCTTC. Translating gives CASSLMSGLYGYTF.

This clonotype was detected ten times or more. This chain connects TRBV12-3 or TRBV12-4 to TRBJ1-5, with D maybe TRBD1 (6 bases). Trimming pared 6 bases from V and 0 bases from J, leaving 12 bases between. The CDR3 runs 15 residues. This CDR3 reads CASRMTGHSNQPQHF. DNA of the CDR3: TGTGCCAGCAGAATGACAGGTCATAGCAATCAGCCCCAGCATTTT.

This clonotype was seen ten or more times. The rearrangement joins TRBV7-6 to TRBJ2-7, with a weak D call TRBD2 (6 bases). Germline V gene sequence: CDR1 SGHVS, CDR2 FNYEAQ. Trimming cost V 4 bases and J 6 bases, with 22 bases left between them. This CDR3 has 16 amino acids. The CDR3 here is CASSSGAGGGPAEQYF. The CDR3 nucleotides read TGTGCCAGCAGCTCCGGGGCGGGTGGAGGGCCCGCCGAGCAGTACTTC.

This clonotype appeared many times. The genes are TRBV3-1 and TRBJ1-4; D call uncertain. V dropped 3 bases and J dropped 6 bases, with 5 bases sitting between them. Germline assignment: CDR1 LGHDT and CDR2 YNNKEL (reference sequence). The CDR3 length is 12 residues. This CDR3 is CASSQNDEKLFF. The CDR3 bases are TGTGCCAGCAGCCAGAATGATGAAAAACTGTTTTTT.

The rearrangement links TRBV7-2 to TRBJ1-6; D is unresolved. CDR3 length: 15 amino acids. The ends were cut back, 4 bases at V and 9 bases at J, with 16 bases in the middle. In germline, CDR1 is SGHTA, CDR2 FQGNSA. The CDR3 spells CASSSSVGYGSPLHF. The CDR3 DNA is TGTGCCAGCAGCTCAAGTGTGGGGTACGGTTCACCCCTCCACTTT.

This clonotype was seen ten or more times. CDR3 sequence: CASSSLPGASSYNEQFF. DNA for the CDR3: TGTGCCAGCAGCTCCTTACCCGGGGCCAGCTCCTACAATGAGCAGTTCTTC. The chain recombines TRBV7-8 with TRBJ2-1; D is tentatively TRBD1 or TRBD2 (5 bases each). Germline CDR1 reads SGHVS; CDR2 reads FQNEAQ. V was pared by 4 bases and J by 0 bases, with 16 bases between. The length of the CDR3 is 17 residues.

The sample holds many counts of this clonotype. For the CDR3, the DNA is TGCAGCGTTGAAGCTCCCGACAGGTCCTCCACAGATACGCAGTATTTT. Translation: CSVEAPDRSSTDTQYF. V is TRBV29-1 and J is TRBJ2-3, with D possibly TRBD1 on 6 matching bases. Germline V gene data show CDR1 as SQVTM and CDR2 as ANQGSEA. This CDR3 has 16 residues. Trimming shortened V by 1 base and J by 2 bases, and 16 bases separated the two germline ends.

This clonotype showed up many times. The chain links TRBV3-1 to TRBJ2-3; perhaps D is TRBD1 or TRBD2 (5 bases each). V was clipped by 1 base and J by 1 base, with 12 bases between them. This CDR3 comprises 16 residues. In germline, CDR1 is LGHDT, CDR2 YNNKEL (reference sequence). CDR3 loop: CASSQGAGAGTDTQYF. The CDR3 DNA is TGTGCCAGCAGCCAAGGGGCCGGGGCGGGCACAGATACGCAGTATTTT.

This clonotype has a handful of counts. The chain carries TRBV5-4 and TRBJ1-3; D perhaps matches TRBD1 (6 bases). The V end lost 0 bases, the J end lost 0 bases, and 13 bases lay between the germline ends. The length of the CDR3 is 17 residues. CDR1 and CDR2 (germline): SGHNT, YYREEE (reference sequence). The CDR3 here is CASSLAPGRGSGNTIYF. Here the CDR3 DNA reads TGTGCCAGCAGCTTGGCCCCGGGCAGGGGCTCTGGAAACACCATATATTTT.

This clonotype was recorded many times. The gene calls are TRBV12-3 or TRBV12-4 and TRBJ2-6; D is possibly TRBD1 (5 bases). Trimming removed 6 bases from V and 2 bases from J, with 11 bases in between. The CDR3 sequence is 15 residues long. This CDR3 reads CASSPGFAGANVLTF. For the CDR3, the DNA is TGTGCCAGCAGCCCAGGGTTCGCTGGGGCCAACGTCCTGACTTTC.

This clonotype was observed a few times. The chain recombines TRBV3-1 with TRBJ2-3, with D possibly TRBD2 on 7 matching bases. CDR1 and CDR2 from the germline V gene are LGHDT and YNNKEL (reference sequence). The CDR3 totals 14 residues. V lost 2 bases and J 4 bases, leaving 10 bases between the germline ends. For the CDR3, the DNA is TGTGCCAGCAGCCAATCGGGGGGCCCAGATACGCAGTATTTT. Amino acid sequence: CASSQSGGPDTQYF.

This clonotype was seen many times. This rearrangement joins TRBV10-3 to TRBJ2-3; unclear D gene. V was shortened by 0 bases and J by 5 bases, with 15 bases between the two germline ends. The CDR3 length is 16 residues. Germline V gene sequence: CDR1 ENHRY, CDR2 SYGVKD. This CDR3 reads CAISESQVSIGDTQYF. In DNA form, the CDR3 reads TGTGCCATCAGTGAGTCGCAGGTGTCGATAGGAGATACGCAGTATTTT.

This clonotype was picked up many times. The chain links TRBV9 to TRBJ1-3, with 9 positions matching TRBD1. The length of the CDR3 is 16 residues. With 3 bases clipped from V and 4 bases from J, the junction kept 8 bases outside the gene matches. Germline V gene data show CDR1 as SGDLS and CDR2 as YYNGEE. CDR3 DNA sequence: TGTGCCAGCAGCGCGTTGGGACAGGGCGCAGGAAACACCATATATTTT. It yields the protein CASSALGQGAGNTIYF.

This clonotype has at least ten counts. J is TRBJ1-6 and V is TRBV20-1; D gene unclear. This CDR3 is built from 18 residues. Looked up from germline, CDR1 is DFQATT and CDR2 is SNEGSKA (reference sequence). Trimming stripped 1 base from V and 0 bases from J, with 16 bases between. CDR3 sequence reads: CSARVGLGGNSYNSPLHF. The CDR3 DNA sequence: TGCAGTGCTAGAGTTGGCCTTGGAGGGAACTCCTATAATTCACCCCTCCACTTT.

This clonotype was counted many times. This sequence joins TRBV5-5 and TRBJ2-7, with TRBD1 identical over 9 bases. The V gene's germline CDR1 is SGHKS and CDR2 YYEKEE (reference sequence). V lost 4 bases, J lost 3 bases, and 5 bases stayed unmatched. This CDR3 is built from 14 residues. In DNA, the CDR3 is TGTGCCAGCAGCCTGGAGACAGGGGGCTACGAGCAGTACTTC. This sequence encodes CASSLETGGYEQYF. The full variable domain, rest sourced from reference TRBV5-5 and TRBJ2-7, is DAGVTQSPTHLIKTRGQQVTLRCSPISGHKSVSWYQQVLGQGPQFIFQYYEKEERGRGNFPDRFSARQFPNYSSELNVNALLLGDSALYLCASSLETGGYEQYFGPGTRLTVT.

The table lists this clonotype with many counts. The chain recombines TRBV3-1 with TRBJ2-1, with TRBD2 matching over 8 bases. Germline V gives CDR1 LGHDT, CDR2 YNNKEL (reference sequence). V lost 4 bases, J lost 7 bases, and 9 bases stayed unmatched. The CDR3 loop spans 15 amino acids. Written as DNA, the CDR3 is TGTGCCAGCAGCCTCTTAGCGGGGTTGGGGAATGAGCAGTTCTTC. It yields the protein CASSLLAGLGNEQFF.

This clonotype was seen at least ten times. This CDR3 is CASPYATNTEAFF. DNA for the CDR3: TGTGCCAGCCCGTACGCCACGAACACTGAAGCTTTCTTT. This rearrangement joins TRBV6-4 to TRBJ1-1; D not resolved. V was shortened by 8 bases and J by 1 base, with 11 bases between the two germline ends. The V gene's germline CDR1 is MRHNA and CDR2 SNTAGT. The CDR3 covers 13 residues.

Many counts were recorded for this clonotype. The chain recombines TRBV10-3 with TRBJ1-4; D unresolved. The CDR3 length is 15 residues. Trimming shortened V by 0 bases and J by 5 bases, and 10 bases separated the two germline ends. Germline-derived CDR1 and CDR2 are ENHRY and SYGVKD. This CDR3 reads CAISESAGGNEKLFF. The CDR3 DNA is TGTGCCATCAGTGAGTCGGCGGGCGGCAATGAAAAACTGTTTTTT.

The table lists this clonotype with many counts. The chain is built from TRBV7-2 and TRBJ2-1; D is ambiguous. The CDR3 is 15 residues long. Trimming took 3 bases from V and 0 from J, leaving 9 bases between them. CDR1 is SGHTA, CDR2 FQGNSA, per germline. The CDR3 coding sequence is TGTGCCAGCAGCTTCAAGGGCGCCTCCTACAATGAGCAGTTCTTC. This translates into CASSFKGASYNEQFF.

This clonotype was counted ten times or more. This chain joins TRBV2 and TRBJ1-4; 8 nucleotides match TRBD1. The germline gives CDR1 SNHLY, CDR2 FYNNEI. Trimming cost V 0 bases and J 4 bases; bases outside gene matches: 22. The CDR3 is 22 residues long. DNA of the CDR3: TGTGCCAGCAGTGAAGCGTGGGCGTTTAGGGACAGGCGCTTATACCTTAATGAAAAACTGTTTTTT. Translation: CASSEAWAFRDRRLYLNEKLFF.